This TCR beta chain was retrieved from a study of blood T cell repertoires in COVID-19. Whole-study context: Whether acute or convalescent, the COVID-19 samples came from the United States, Italy and Spain. PBMCs, B-cell-depleted T cells, or T cells were the source of the cDNA or gDNA that made up the material.

The CDR3 covers 16 residues. Germline CDR1 is MRHNA and CDR2 is SNTAGT. V lost 5 bases and J lost 7; bases outside the gene matches: 11. As originally analysed: It was from reference gene primer amplification that nucleated cell counts were estimated. The data were produced by immunoSEQ multiplex PCR, yet TCRdb's version contains in-frame clones alone and is incomplete. V, J and clone size are taken as reported in that table, and D and trimming were inferred from the DNA itself. The sample records about 120,000 clones, 80% to 90% being singletons. J is TRBJ1-6 and V is TRBV6-4, with 7 bases identical to TRBD1. The sequencing input was peripheral blood. The receptor was isolated from a woman in her 70s with acute or convalescent COVID-19. The CDR3 region is CASSLYPGQMNSPLHF. Written as DNA, the CDR3 is TGTGCCAGCAGTCTATATCCGGGACAGATGAATTCACCCCTCCACTTT.